These 27 T cell receptor beta chains were all obtained from the same sample, sequenced in a study of shared clonotypes between healthy human individuals. Clones were sequenced by immunoSEQ multiplex PCR, and TCRdb holds only the in-frame ones, with some missing. The sample contains around 2,000,000 clones, about 95% of which appear only once. The sequencing input was naive CD4+ T cells sorted from blood. The subset was: CD45RA+ positively selected. The receptors originated from a man aged 18 to 29 in good health.

The gene calls are TRBV10-3 and TRBJ2-3; the D call may be TRBD1 or TRBD2 (5 bases each). This CDR3 comprises 14 residues. The germline V and J ends were trimmed by 8 bases and 9 bases, with 21 bases remaining between them. Germline V lookup: CDR1 ENHRY, CDR2 SYGVKD. In nucleotides, the CDR3 is TGTGCCATCCTAGCAGACGCGAGGGGAGACACGCAGTATTTT. Translated, it gives CAILADARGDTQYF.

J is TRBJ2-7 and V is TRBV6-6; D is ambiguous. This CDR3 comprises 14 residues. The V and J ends lost 0 bases and 7 bases respectively, with 13 bases between them. Per the germline V gene, CDR1 is MNHNY and CDR2 is SVGAGI (reference sequence). The CDR3 DNA sequence: TGTGCCAGCAGTTACTCGACCCTCTTGGGGGAGCAGTACTTC. Protein sequence: CASSYSTLLGEQYF.

The chain uses TRBV6-5 and TRBJ1-6; TRBD1 matches at 8 bases. This CDR3 contains 15 residues. J was trimmed by 7 bases and V by 7 bases; bases with no gene match: 9. Germline values: CDR1 MNHEY, CDR2 SVGAGI. DNA of the CDR3: TGTGCCAGCACTCGAGGGGACAGGATAAATTCACCCCTCCACTTT. This codes for CASTRGDRINSPLHF.

This clone was counted a single time. The rearrangement links TRBV6-5 to TRBJ1-1, with D perhaps TRBD1 (5 bases). Germline-derived CDR1 and CDR2 are MNHEY and SVGAGI. The V gene lost 6 bases and the J gene lost 0 bases, with 11 bases spanning the gap. CDR3 length: 14 amino acids. In DNA form, the CDR3 reads TGTGCCAGCAGCCGAGGGACCGTGAACACTGAAGCTTTCTTT. Encoded protein: CASSRGTVNTEAFF.

The chain has TRBV28 and TRBJ1-5; D not resolved. The germline CDR1 and CDR2 sequences are MDHEN and SYDVKM. The V end lost 6 bases, the J end lost 3 bases, and 12 bases lay between the germline ends. The CDR3 consists of 14 residues. The CDR3 DNA follows: TGTGCCAGCAGGGCCTTGAGGTCCAATCAGCCCCAGCATTTT. Encoded protein: CASRALRSNQPQHF.

The V and J genes are TRBV7-3 and TRBJ2-1; 8 bases line up with TRBD1. Trimming removed 0 bases from V and 6 bases from J; junction bases left unmatched: 7. The CDR3 covers 16 residues. From germline, CDR1 is SGHTA and CDR2 FQGTGA. The DNA for the CDR3 is TGTGCCAGCAGCTTAACGTGGCAGGGGGCCGGCAATGAGCAGTTCTTC. Protein: CASSLTWQGAGNEQFF.

This clone was observed a single time. The J gene is TRBJ1-2, the V gene TRBV6-6, with D possibly TRBD1 on 6 matching bases. Germline lookup yields CDR1 MNHNY and CDR2 SVGAGI (reference sequence). Trimming shortened V by 6 bases and J by 5 bases, and 16 bases separated the two germline ends. The CDR3 extends over 14 amino acids. The CDR3 bases are TGTGCCAGCAGCCGGAGGACAGATGCTTATGGCTACACCTTC. It codes for CASSRRTDAYGYTF.

The chain is built from TRBV5-6 and TRBJ1-3, with TRBD1 matching 11 bases. Germline CDR1 SGHDT, CDR2 YYEEEE. The CDR3 is 18 amino acids. J lost 1 base, V lost 5 bases, and 11 bases had no gene match. The CDR3 protein is CASSRDRGNLFSGNTIYF. Here the CDR3 DNA reads TGTGCCAGCAGTCGGGACAGGGGGAACCTATTTTCTGGAAACACCATATATTTT.

Turning to this clone: At the DNA level, this CDR3 is encoded by other sequences in the same sample as well. The chain is built from TRBV10-1 and TRBJ2-3; D not resolved. Germline-derived CDR1 and CDR2 are WNHNN and SYGVQD (reference sequence). V dropped 4 bases and J dropped 3 bases, with 8 bases sitting between them. This CDR3 has 13 amino acids. The CDR3 region is CASSVGSTDTQYF. CDR3 bases: TGCGCCAGCAGTGTAGGCAGTACAGATACGCAGTATTTT.

The chain employs TRBV5-8 and TRBJ2-1; D call uncertain. The CDR3 totals 16 residues. Germline assignment: CDR1 SGHTS and CDR2 YDEGEE. Trimming took 1 base from V and 0 from J, leaving 11 bases between them. CDR3 sequence reads: CASSLRSYSSYNEQFF. CDR3 in DNA: TGTGCCAGCAGCTTGCGGTCGTATAGCTCCTACAATGAGCAGTTCTTC. The full variable domain, completed using reference TRBV5-8 and TRBJ2-1, is EAGVTQSPTHLIKTRGQQATLRCSPISGHTSVYWYQQALGLGLQFLLWYDEGEERNRGNFPPRFSGRQFPNYSSELNVNALELEDSALYLCASSLRSYSSYNEQFFGPGTRLTVL.

The chain couples TRBV2 to TRBJ1-5; 7 bases align to TRBD1. The CDR3 spans 14 residues. Germline V CDR1 and CDR2: SNHLY, FYNNEI. Unmatched junction bases numbered 7, after V lost 1 base and J lost 10 bases. CDR3 bases: TGTGCCAGCAGTGAAGGAAGGGGGCGCGATCCCCAGCATTTT. It is translated as CASSEGRGRDPQHF.

V gene TRBV18 combines with J gene TRBJ1-2; 7 bases line up with TRBD1. The V and J ends lost 5 bases and 11 bases, in that order; junction bases with no gene match: 14. This CDR3 has 14 residues. Germline CDR1 reads KGHSH; CDR2 reads LQKENI. Here the CDR3 reads CASSSWGVNRGYTF. The CDR3 region has the DNA TGTGCCAGCTCATCGTGGGGCGTGAACAGGGGTTACACCTTC.

Concerning this clone: The junction departs from the called germline gene at one end, perhaps through a read error. The chain has TRBV7-7 and TRBJ2-2; possible D gene TRBD2, 6 bases. The germline V gene has CDR1 SSHAT and CDR2 FNYEAQ (reference sequence). This CDR3 has 14 amino acids. DNA for the CDR3: TGTGCTAGCAGCTGGGACTTGGGGCCCGGGGAGCTGTTTTTT. It encodes CASSWDLGPGELFF.

The V gene is TRBV7-2, the J gene TRBJ2-1, with unresolved D. This CDR3 is built from 13 residues. V lost 4 bases and J lost 4, with 8 bases in between. Germline assignment: CDR1 SGHTA and CDR2 FQGNSA. The CDR3 loop reads CASSSSTYNEQFF. Here the CDR3 DNA reads TGTGCCAGCAGCTCAAGTACGTACAATGAGCAGTTCTTC. Supplemented by reference TRBV7-2 and TRBJ2-1, the full variable domain reads GAGVSQSPSNKVTEKGKDVELRCDPISGHTALYWYRQSLGQGLEFLIYFQGNSAPDKSGLPSDRFSAERTGGSVSTLTIQRTQQEDSAVYLCASSSSTYNEQFFGPGTRLTVL.

CDR3 amino acids: CASSLGVGSIGTEAFF. The CDR3 coding sequence is TGTGCCAGCAGCTTAGGGGTGGGCAGCATTGGTACAGAAGCTTTCTTT. The rearrangement links TRBV7-8 to TRBJ1-1, with D unclear. The CDR3 runs 16 residues. Per the germline V gene, CDR1 is SGHVS and CDR2 is FQNEAQ. Trimming removed 1 base at V and 8 bases at J, with 20 bases between.

The rearrangement joins TRBV15 to TRBJ2-3, with a tentative D call TRBD2 (6 bases). CDR3 size: 14 residues. In germline, CDR1 is LNHNV, CDR2 YYDKDF (reference sequence). The germline V and J ends were trimmed by 0 bases and 3 bases, with 7 bases remaining between them. The CDR3 DNA is TGTGCCACCAGCAGAGACGGGAGTACAGATACGCAGTATTTT. This encodes CATSRDGSTDTQYF.

This rearrangement joins TRBV19 to TRBJ2-3; D tentatively reads TRBD1 or TRBD2 (6 bases each). CDR3 length equals 13 residues. Germline CDR1 LNHDA, CDR2 SQIVND (reference sequence). The germline V and J ends were trimmed by 7 bases and 5 bases, with 13 bases remaining between them. The CDR3 reads CASIGGNRDTQYF. CDR3 DNA sequence: TGTGCCAGTATAGGGGGGAATCGAGATACGCAGTATTTT.

Written as DNA, the CDR3 is TGTGCCATCAGTATAGGGACAGGGGAGGATGAAGCTTTCTTT. Translation gives CAISIGTGEDEAFF. The chain uses TRBV10-3 and TRBJ1-1; 10 nucleotides match TRBD1. Germline CDR1 is ENHRY and CDR2 is SYGVKD. Trimming removed 5 bases from V and 7 bases from J; junction bases left unmatched: 7. The CDR3 is 14 amino acids.

The J gene is TRBJ2-6, the V gene TRBV29-1; possible D gene TRBD1, 5 bases. Trimming took 6 bases from V and 1 from J, leaving 13 bases between them. The CDR3 runs 15 residues. CDR1 and CDR2 (germline): SQVTM, ANQGSEA. The CDR3 coding sequence is TGCAGCGTCGCCACAGGTTCTTCTGGGGCCAACGTCCTGACTTTC. It translates to CSVATGSSGANVLTF.

The chain is built from TRBV5-1 and TRBJ2-5, with 8 bases aligning to TRBD1. V lost 1 base to trimming and J lost 1 base; unmatched junction nucleotides: 3. Germline assignment: CDR1 SGHRS and CDR2 YFSETQ. This CDR3 has 15 amino acids. The CDR3 sequence is CASSLSTGGQETQYF. CDR3 coding DNA: TGCGCCAGCAGCTTGAGTACAGGGGGCCAAGAGACCCAGTACTTC. The whole variable domain, filled in from reference TRBV5-1 and TRBJ2-5, reads KAGVTQTPRYLIKTRGQQVTLSCSPISGHRSVSWYQQTPGQGLQFLFEYFSETQRNKGNFPGRFSGRQFSNSRSEMNVSTLELGDSALYLCASSLSTGGQETQYFGPGTRLLVL.

The sample holds one count of this clone. The chain couples TRBV2 to TRBJ2-3, with a tentative D call TRBD1 (6 bases). Looked up from germline, CDR1 is SNHLY and CDR2 is FYNNEI. Trimming cost V 5 bases and J 4 bases, with 13 bases left between them. CDR3 size: 14 residues. CDR3 bases: TGTGCCAGCAGTCCGTCAGGGGTTCCAGATACGCAGTATTTT. This codes for CASSPSGVPDTQYF.

This chain links TRBV30 with TRBJ2-7, with 7 positions matching TRBD1. This CDR3 spans 14 amino acids. Losses at the gene ends were 0 bases for V and 6 bases for J; bases not matched to a gene: 8. CDR1 GTSNPN and CDR2 SVGIG come from the germline V gene (reference sequence). CDR3 in DNA: TGTGCCTGGAGTGTGGGACAGTCTGTCTCCGAGCAGTACTTC. It yields the protein CAWSVGQSVSEQYF.

The chain carries TRBV29-1 and TRBJ2-7, with 9 bases fitting TRBD2. V was pared by 4 bases and J by 1 base, with 8 bases of the junction left unmatched. Looked up from germline, CDR1 is SQVTM and CDR2 is ANQGSEA. The CDR3 runs to 15 residues. The CDR3, as DNA: TGCAGCGTTGTACCGCGACTAGCGGTTTCCTACGAGCAGTACTTC. As protein: CSVVPRLAVSYEQYF.

The chain is built from TRBV6-1 and TRBJ1-1; D is uncertain. Per germline, CDR1 MNHNS and CDR2 SASEGT. The CDR3 contains 14 residues. Trimming cost V 6 bases and J 0 bases, with 11 bases left between them. CDR3 amino acids: CASRGSLLNTEAFF. The DNA for the CDR3 is TGTGCCAGCAGGGGCAGCCTCCTGAACACTGAAGCTTTCTTT.

Worth noting for this clone: Other DNA variants within this sample encode the same CDR3. V usage is TRBV30 and J usage is TRBJ1-6; 9 nucleotides match TRBD1. Germline V lookup: CDR1 GTSNPN, CDR2 SVGIG (reference sequence). Trimming at V came to 6 bases and at J to 13 bases, leaving 10 bases not matched to a gene. The CDR3 loop spans 13 amino acids. DNA for the CDR3: TGTGCCTGCTCGGGACAGGGAGGTTCGCCCCTCCACTTT. Translation: CACSGQGGSPLHF.

The V call is TRBV30, the J call TRBJ2-3; weak D call: TRBD2 (6 bases). Germline values: CDR1 GTSNPN, CDR2 SVGIG (reference sequence). The CDR3 extends over 14 amino acids. With 2 bases removed from V and 6 bases from J, the gap between germline ends came to 15 bases. The DNA for the CDR3 is TGTGCCTGGAGTTTTAGCGGTCGAGGGGATACGCAGTATTTT. Protein product: CAWSFSGRGDTQYF.

The genes are TRBV5-1 and TRBJ1-3; D is unresolved. CDR3 size: 16 residues. V lost 4 bases to trimming and J lost 0 bases, with 14 bases between them. Germline-derived CDR1 and CDR2 are SGHRS and YFSETQ. The DNA for the CDR3 is TGCGCCAGCAGCAAATCCGGACTGAACTCTGGAAACACCATATATTTT. This translates into CASSKSGLNSGNTIYF.